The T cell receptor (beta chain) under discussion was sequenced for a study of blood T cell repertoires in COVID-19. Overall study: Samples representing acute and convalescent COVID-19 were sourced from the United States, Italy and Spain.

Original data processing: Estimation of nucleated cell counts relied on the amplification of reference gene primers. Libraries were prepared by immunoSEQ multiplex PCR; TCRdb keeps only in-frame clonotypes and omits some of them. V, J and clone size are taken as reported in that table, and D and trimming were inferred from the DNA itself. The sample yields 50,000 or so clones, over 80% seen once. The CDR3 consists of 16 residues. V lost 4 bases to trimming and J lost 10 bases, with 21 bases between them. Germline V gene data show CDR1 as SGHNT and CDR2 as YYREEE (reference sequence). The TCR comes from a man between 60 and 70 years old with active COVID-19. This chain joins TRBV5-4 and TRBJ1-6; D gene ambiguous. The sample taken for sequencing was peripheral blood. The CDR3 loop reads CASSSGLGSGGSPLHF. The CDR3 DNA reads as TGTGCCAGCAGCAGCGGCTTGGGGTCGGGCGGATCACCCCTCCACTTT.